The 10 T cell receptor beta chains given below trace back to one sample, sequenced in a study of blood T cell repertoires in COVID-19. The table came from immunoSEQ multiplex PCR; TCRdb's copy has only in-frame clones and leaves some out. The sample comprises around 130,000 clones, 65% to 90% of which are singletons, and 2.5% to 3% rests with the top ten. Sequences were obtained from peripheral blood. The receptors derive from a man over 45 with acute or convalescent COVID-19.

This clone was recorded a few times. This rearrangement joins TRBV14 to TRBJ2-6; possible D gene TRBD2, 6 bases. Germline CDR1 is SGHDN and CDR2 is FVKESK. Trimming took off 3 bases at V and 0 bases at J, with 15 bases between the two ends. The CDR3 covers 18 residues. The CDR3 spells CASSHRRGWTSGANVLTF. CDR3 nucleotide sequence: TGTGCCAGCAGCCACCGGAGGGGCTGGACCTCTGGGGCCAACGTCCTGACTTTC.

The chain combines TRBV7-8 with TRBJ1-1, with D perhaps matching TRBD1 (5 bases). V was clipped by 5 bases and J by 8 bases, with 12 bases between them. The CDR3 is made up of 12 amino acids. Per germline, CDR1 SGHVS and CDR2 FQNEAQ. The CDR3 DNA reads as TGTGCCAGCAGCCGTGACAGTCCCGAAGCTTTCTTT. Protein sequence: CASSRDSPEAFF.

CDR3: CATSRDRASYEQYF. The CDR3 coding sequence is TGTGCCACCAGCAGGGACAGGGCCTCCTACGAGCAGTACTTC. The V call is TRBV15, the J call TRBJ2-7, with 8 nucleotides matching TRBD1. The V gene's germline CDR1 is LNHNV and CDR2 YYDKDF (reference sequence). Unmatched junction bases numbered 1, after V lost 3 bases and J lost 0 bases. The CDR3 contains 14 residues.

J is TRBJ1-2 and V is TRBV25-1; D perhaps matches TRBD1 (5 bases). Germline V lookup: CDR1 MGHDK, CDR2 SYGVNS. The CDR3 length is 13 residues. V was clipped by 6 bases and J by 8 bases, with 16 bases between them. The CDR3 DNA sequence: TGTGCCAGCAGCAAAGGGCAGGGTGGCGGCTACACCTTC. It translates to CASSKGQGGGYTF.

The chain uses TRBV3-1 (or the pseudogene TRBV3-2) and TRBJ2-3; TRBD1 matches 9 bases. The CDR3 covers 16 residues. Germline V gene sequence: CDR1 LGHDT, CDR2 YNNKEL (reference sequence). V was clipped by 6 bases and J by 3 bases; unmatched bases: 10. As DNA, the CDR3 is TGTGCCAGCAGTACACAGGGGGCAGTACTAACAGATACGCAGTATTTT. It is translated as CASSTQGAVLTDTQYF.

The chain employs TRBV4-1 and TRBJ2-7, with a tentative D call TRBD2 (6 bases). Trimming left V 1 base short and J 7 bases short, with 11 bases between. Germline-derived CDR1 and CDR2 are MGHRA and YSYEKL. There are 13 residues in the CDR3. CDR3 sequence reads: CASSQGGTQEQYF. For the CDR3, the DNA is TGCGCCAGCAGCCAAGGTGGGACTCAAGAGCAGTACTTC.

The chain couples TRBV27 to TRBJ1-5, with 8 bases that match TRBD1. Germline values: CDR1 MNHEY, CDR2 SMNVEV (reference sequence). V trimming: 6 bases; J trimming: 4 bases; junction bases outside the gene matches: 8. CDR3 size: 15 residues. CDR3 in DNA: TGTGCCAGCAGACTTGGACAGGGAGGGAATCAGCCCCAGCATTTT. It codes for CASRLGQGGNQPQHF.

This rearrangement joins TRBV15 to TRBJ1-4; weak D call: TRBD1 (5 bases). The ends were cut back, 5 bases at V and 5 bases at J, with 12 bases in the middle. Germline-derived CDR1 and CDR2 are LNHNV and YYDKDF (reference sequence). The CDR3 is 14 amino acids. CDR3 nucleotide sequence: TGTGCCACCAGCGCCGGGACTTACAATGAAAAACTGTTTTTT. The encoded protein is CATSAGTYNEKLFF.

This rearrangement joins TRBV30 to TRBJ1-2; D call uncertain. The CDR3 extends over 12 amino acids. Germline V gene data show CDR1 as GTSNPN and CDR2 as SVGIG (reference sequence). V was clipped by 3 bases and J by 2 bases, with 7 bases between them. The CDR3: CAWREANYGYTF. DNA of the CDR3: TGTGCCTGGAGAGAGGCCAACTATGGCTACACCTTC. The full variable domain, completed using reference TRBV30 and TRBJ1-2, is SQTIHQWPATLVQPVGSPLSLECTVEGTSNPNLYWYRQAAGRGLQLLFYSVGIGQISSEVPQNLSASRPQDRQFILSSKKLLLSDSGFYLCAWREANYGYTFGSGTRLTVV.

This clone was detected only once. CDR3 DNA: TGTGCCAGCAGCCAAGAGGGACTCTTCTCTGGAAACACCATATATTTT. Its protein is CASSQEGLFSGNTIYF. V gene TRBV3-1 (or the pseudogene TRBV3-2) combines with J gene TRBJ1-3; D may be TRBD1 (5 bases). V dropped 0 bases and J dropped 0 bases, with 9 bases sitting between them. Germline V gene lookup returns CDR1 LGHDT and CDR2 YNNKEL (reference sequence). The CDR3 is 16 residues long.